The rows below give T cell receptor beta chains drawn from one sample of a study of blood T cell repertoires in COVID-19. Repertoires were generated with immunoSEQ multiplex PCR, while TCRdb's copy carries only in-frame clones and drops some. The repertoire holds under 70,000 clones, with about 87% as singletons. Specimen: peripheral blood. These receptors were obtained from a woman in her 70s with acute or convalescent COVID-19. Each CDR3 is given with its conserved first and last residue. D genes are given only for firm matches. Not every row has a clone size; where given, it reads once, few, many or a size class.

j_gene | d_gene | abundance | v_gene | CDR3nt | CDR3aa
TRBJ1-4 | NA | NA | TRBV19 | TGTGCCAGTAGTAAGCGCGGGGGGCAAGATGAAAAACTGTTTTTT | CASSKRGGQDEKLFF
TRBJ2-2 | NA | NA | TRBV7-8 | TGTGCCAGCAGCCCTATCGCGGGGAACGGGGAGCTGTTTTTT | CASSPIAGNGELFF
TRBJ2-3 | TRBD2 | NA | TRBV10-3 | TGTGCCACCTTTGGACTAGATGGCACAGATACGCAGTATTTT | CATFGLDGTDTQYF
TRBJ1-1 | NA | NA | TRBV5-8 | TGTGCCAGCAGCTTGCGGAACAGTAAAGGCACTGAAGCTTTCTTT | CASSLRNSKGTEAFF
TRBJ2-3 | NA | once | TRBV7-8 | TGTGCCAGCAGCCCCTACCCTAGGCCAGATACGCAGTATTTT | CASSPYPRPDTQYF
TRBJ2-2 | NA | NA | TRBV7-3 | TGTGCCAGCAGCTTAGGGGGCCTAGGAACCGGGGAGCTGTTTTTT | CASSLGGLGTGELFF
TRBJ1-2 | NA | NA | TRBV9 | TGTGCCAGCAGCGTAGCGACAGGCGGGTATGGCTACACCTTC | CASSVATGGYGYTF
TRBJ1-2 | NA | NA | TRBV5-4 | TGTGCCAGCAGCTGGACAGAGAACTATGGCTACACCTTC | CASSWTENYGYTF
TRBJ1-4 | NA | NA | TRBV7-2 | TGTGCCAGCAGCTTAACGTTAGGGGGTAGCGAAAAACTGTTTTTT | CASSLTLGGSEKLFF
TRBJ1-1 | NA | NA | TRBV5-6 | TGTGCCAGCAGCTCCCCCCGGGAATACACTGAAGCTTTCTTT | CASSSPREYTEAFF
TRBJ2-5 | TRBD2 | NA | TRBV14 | TGTGCCAGCAGCCGCATCGGGACTAGCGGTACAAAAGAGACCCAGTACTTC | CASSRIGTSGTKETQYF
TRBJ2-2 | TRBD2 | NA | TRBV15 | TGTGCCACCAGTAGAGCGGGAGCCGGGGAGCTGTTTTTT | CATSRAGAGELFF
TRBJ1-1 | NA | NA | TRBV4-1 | TGCGCCAGCAGCACCACGACGGGGAACACTGAAGCTTTCTTT | CASSTTTGNTEAFF
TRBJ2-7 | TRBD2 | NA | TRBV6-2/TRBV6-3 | TGTGCCAGCAGCCCTAGCGGGAGTAAGTACGAGCAGTACTTC | CASSPSGSKYEQYF
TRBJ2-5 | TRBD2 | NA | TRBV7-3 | TGTGCCAGCAGCTTAAGTCCGGGAGGCTTGGAGACCCAGTACTTC | CASSLSPGGLETQYF
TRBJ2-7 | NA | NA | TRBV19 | TGTGCCAGTAGTATAGCCGGGACACCCACATACGAGCAGTACTTC | CASSIAGTPTYEQYF
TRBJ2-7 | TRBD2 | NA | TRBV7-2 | TGTGCCAGCAGCTTCGGGGGGAGCTCCTACGAGCAGTACTTC | CASSFGGSSYEQYF
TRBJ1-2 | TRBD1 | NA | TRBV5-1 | TGCGCCAGCGGGACAGAACTTGGCTACACCTTC | CASGTELGYTF
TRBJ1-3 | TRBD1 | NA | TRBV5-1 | TGCGCCAGCAGCCAGACAGGGTTGGTAGGAAACACCATATATTTT | CASSQTGLVGNTIYF
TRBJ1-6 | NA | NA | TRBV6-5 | TGTGCCAGCAGTTACGGGTCCGGAGATTCACCCCTCCACTTT | CASSYGSGDSPLHF
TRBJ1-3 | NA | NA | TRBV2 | TGTGCCAGCAGGAAGGTTACTACGGACAGTACCTCTGGAAACACCATATATTTT | CASRKVTTDSTSGNTIYF
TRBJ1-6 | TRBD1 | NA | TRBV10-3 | TGTGCCATCAGCCAGGGACAGTCAAGCACCTATAATTCACCCCTCCACTTT | CAISQGQSSTYNSPLHF
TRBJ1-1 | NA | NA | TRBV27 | TGTGCCAGCAGTCCCGGAACAGGGAAGGTAGCCGTCACTGAAGCTTTCTTT | CASSPGTGKVAVTEAFF
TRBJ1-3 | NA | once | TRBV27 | TGTGCCAGCAGTTTCAACAGGCCGAGCTCTGGAAACACCATATATTTT | CASSFNRPSSGNTIYF
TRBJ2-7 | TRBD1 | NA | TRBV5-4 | TGTGCCAGCAGCTTGCCGGGGACAGGGGGCGGCCAAGGGGACTACGAGCAGTACTTC | CASSLPGTGGGQGDYEQYF
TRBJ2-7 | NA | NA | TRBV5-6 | TGTGCCAGCAGCTTGGCAGGGGTTGAATACTTC | CASSLAGVEYF
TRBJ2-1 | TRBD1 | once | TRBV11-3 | TGTGCCAGCAGCAAAGCCGGGACAGGTTGGAATGAGCAGTTCTTC | CASSKAGTGWNEQFF
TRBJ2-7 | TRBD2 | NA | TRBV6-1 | TGTGCCAGCAGTGAATCATGGGACGCGGGGGGGATCGAGCAGTACTTC | CASSESWDAGGIEQYF
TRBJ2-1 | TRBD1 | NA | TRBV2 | TGTGCCAGCAGTGCACAGGGGCAGTTCAATGAGCAGTTCTTC | CASSAQGQFNEQFF
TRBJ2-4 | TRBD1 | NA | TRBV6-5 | TGTGCCAGCCTCTTGACAGGGCGGTGGTACTTC | CASLLTGRWYF
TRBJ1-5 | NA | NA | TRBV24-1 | TGTGCCACCAGTGATCCCGGGACGGGGGTAAATCAGCCCCAGCATTTT | CATSDPGTGVNQPQHF
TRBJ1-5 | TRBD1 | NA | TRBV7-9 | TGTGCCAGCAGCTACGGACAGGGCCGACAGCCCCAGCATTTT | CASSYGQGRQPQHF
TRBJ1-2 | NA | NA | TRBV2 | TGTGCCAGCAGTGAAGCCAACAGCTATGGCTACACCTTC | CASSEANSYGYTF
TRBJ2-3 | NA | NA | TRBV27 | NA | CASSFSLDRGLSDTQYF
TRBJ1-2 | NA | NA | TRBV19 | TGTGCCAGTAATCCGGGAGGCGGCTATGGCTACACCTTC | CASNPGGGYGYTF
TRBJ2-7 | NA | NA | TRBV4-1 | TGCGCCAGCAGCCAGGGAAGCCTAGGGGACTACGAGCAGTACTTC | CASSQGSLGDYEQYF
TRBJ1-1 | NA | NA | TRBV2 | TGTGCCAGCAGTCAGGTACAGACTGAAGCTTTCTTT | CASSQVQTEAFF
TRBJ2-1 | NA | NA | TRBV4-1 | TGCGCCAGCAGCCCTCGCGCAGGGGCAGGTGAGCAGTTCTTC | CASSPRAGAGEQFF
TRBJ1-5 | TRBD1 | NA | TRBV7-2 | TGTGCCAGCAGCCTCGACAGGGGGCGCAATCAGCCCCAGCATTTT | CASSLDRGRNQPQHF
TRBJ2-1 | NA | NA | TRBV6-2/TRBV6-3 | TGTGCCAGCAGCGACAGGTCCCAGCGATTCTTC | CASSDRSQRFF
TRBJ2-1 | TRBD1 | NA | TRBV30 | TGTGCCTGGAGTGTGGGACAGACCTCCTACAATGAGCAGTTCTTC | CAWSVGQTSYNEQFF
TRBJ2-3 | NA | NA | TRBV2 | TGTGCCAGCAGTGATTTTCTCACAGATACGCAGTATTTT | CASSDFLTDTQYF
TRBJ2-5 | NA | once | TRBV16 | TGTGCCAGCAGCCAATCGGGCAGAGAAGAGACCCAGTACTTC | CASSQSGREETQYF
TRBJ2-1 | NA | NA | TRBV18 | TGTGCCAGCTCCCCCAACGGGGCGGGCGGGACTCCTCAATTTACCTACAATGAGCAGTTCTTC | CASSPNGAGGTPQFTYNEQFF
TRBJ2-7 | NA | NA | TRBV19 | TGTGCCAGTAGTATCGCGGGGTTCTCCTACGAGCAGTACTTC | CASSIAGFSYEQYF
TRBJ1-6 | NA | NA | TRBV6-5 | TGTGCCAGCAGGCGGAGTTCTAGAAATTCACCCCTCCACTTT | CASRRSSRNSPLHF
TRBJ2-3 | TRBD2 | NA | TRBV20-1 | TGCAGTGCTAGTGTGGTAGCGGGGGGGCGAATAGATACGCAGTATTTT | CSASVVAGGRIDTQYF
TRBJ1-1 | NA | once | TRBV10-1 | TGCGCCAGCAGAAACAGGTGCGGTGAAGCTTTCTTT | CASRNRCGEAFF
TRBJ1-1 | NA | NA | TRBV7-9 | TGTGCCAGCAGCTTAGAAGGACAGATGAACACTGAAGCTTTCTTT | CASSLEGQMNTEAFF
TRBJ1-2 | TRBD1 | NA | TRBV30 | TGTGCCGTACGCCGAGACAGGGACTATGGCTACACCTTC | CAVRRDRDYGYTF
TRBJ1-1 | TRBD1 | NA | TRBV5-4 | TGTGCCAGCAGCCCCCCGGGACAGATTAACACTGAAGCTTTCTTT | CASSPPGQINTEAFF
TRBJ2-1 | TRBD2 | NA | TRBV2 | TGTGCCAGCCATGAGAGGCTAGCGGGGGGGCGCAATGAGCAGTTCTTC | CASHERLAGGRNEQFF
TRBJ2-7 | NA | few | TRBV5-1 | TGCGCCAGCAGCTCTGAGGCAGGGGCTACCTACGAGCAGTACTTC | CASSSEAGATYEQYF
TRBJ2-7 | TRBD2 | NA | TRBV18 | TGTGCCAGCTCTCCCGGACTAGCGGGAGTAGGGGAGCAGTACTTC | CASSPGLAGVGEQYF
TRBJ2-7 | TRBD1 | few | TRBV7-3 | TGTGCCAGCAGCTCGAGGACAGGGCAAGGCTCCTACGAGCAGTACTTC | CASSSRTGQGSYEQYF